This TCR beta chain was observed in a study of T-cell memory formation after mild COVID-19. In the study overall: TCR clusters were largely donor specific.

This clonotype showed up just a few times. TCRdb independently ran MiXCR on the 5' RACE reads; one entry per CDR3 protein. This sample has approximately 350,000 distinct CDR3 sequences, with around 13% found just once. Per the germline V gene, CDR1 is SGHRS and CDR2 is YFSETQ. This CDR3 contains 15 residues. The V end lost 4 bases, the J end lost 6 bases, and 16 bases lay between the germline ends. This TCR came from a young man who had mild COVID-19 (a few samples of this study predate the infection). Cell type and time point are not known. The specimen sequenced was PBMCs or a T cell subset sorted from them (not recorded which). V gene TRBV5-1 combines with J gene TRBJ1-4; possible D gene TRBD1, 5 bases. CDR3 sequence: CASSERGVGYEKLFF. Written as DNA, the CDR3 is TGCGCCAGCAGCGAGCGGGGGGTCGGTTATGAAAAACTGTTTTTT.